These 8 T cell receptor beta chains were all obtained from the same sample, sequenced in a study of blood T cell repertoires in COVID-19. Assay used: immunoSEQ multiplex PCR; TCRdb lists only in-frame clones, some missing. Of approximately 44,000 clones in the sample, around four fifths are singletons; the top ten hold around 5.3%. The sample comprised peripheral blood. The receptor source for this set is a human donor in a cohort sampled during active COVID-19.

The V gene is TRBV10-3, the J gene TRBJ1-2; 8 bases align to TRBD1. The CDR3 loop spans 18 amino acids. The junction had 13 bases not matched to a gene; V was cut back by 0 bases and J by 4 bases. Germline CDR1 reads ENHRY; CDR2 reads SYGVKD. The CDR3 DNA reads TGTGCCATCAGTGAGTCCCCCGGCCAGGGGGCGAAGGGCTATGGCTACACCTTC. This encodes CAISESPGQGAKGYGYTF.

V is TRBV7-2 and J is TRBJ2-3, with D perhaps TRBD2 (7 bases). Germline CDR1 reads SGHTA; CDR2 reads FQGNSA. Trimming took 2 bases from V and 4 from J, leaving 16 bases between them. The CDR3 is made up of 16 amino acids. CDR3 sequence: CASSLKGGANPDTQYF. The CDR3 bases are TGTGCCAGCAGCTTAAAAGGGGGGGCCAACCCAGATACGCAGTATTTT.

The rearrangement links TRBV14 to TRBJ1-4; D is perhaps TRBD1 (5 bases). Germline values: CDR1 SGHDN, CDR2 FVKESK. V was trimmed by 1 base and J by 11 bases, leaving 5 bases between them. The CDR3 is made up of 11 amino acids. The CDR3, as DNA: TGTGCCAGCAGCCAAGCAGGGAAACTGTTTTTT. Protein sequence: CASSQAGKLFF.

The chain uses TRBV9 and TRBJ2-2, with D maybe TRBD1 (6 bases). Trimming shortened V by 3 bases and J by 5 bases, and 11 bases separated the two germline ends. In germline, CDR1 is SGDLS, CDR2 YYNGEE. The CDR3 has 14 amino acids. CDR3: CASSERTATGELFF. Written as DNA, the CDR3 is TGTGCCAGCAGCGAAAGGACAGCAACCGGGGAGCTGTTTTTT.

This chain connects TRBV10-3 to TRBJ2-6; D may be TRBD1 (6 bases). CDR1 and CDR2 from the germline V gene are ENHRY and SYGVKD. The V and J ends lost 4 bases and 2 bases respectively, with 15 bases between them. The CDR3 is made up of 17 amino acids. Written as DNA, the CDR3 is TGTGCCATCAGTGTCGTGGGGGCGCCCACTGGGGCCAACGTCCTGACTTTC. Amino acid sequence: CAISVVGAPTGANVLTF.

CDR3 DNA sequence: TGTGCCAGTAGTCGGTCAGGGGCAGGAGGCGGCTACACCTTC. This sequence encodes CASSRSGAGGGYTF. The chain employs TRBV19 and TRBJ1-2; a weak D match, TRBD1 (6 bases). From germline, CDR1 is LNHDA and CDR2 SQIVND (reference sequence). Trimming cost V 5 bases and J 8 bases, with 18 bases left between them. The length of the CDR3 is 14 residues.

The chain joins TRBV2 to TRBJ2-2; 7 nucleotides align to TRBD1. Per germline, CDR1 SNHLY and CDR2 FYNNEI. This CDR3 is built from 14 residues. Trimming cost V 4 bases and J 1 base; bases outside gene matches: 0. CDR3 DNA sequence: TGTGCCAGCAGTGGACAGGGGAACACCGGGGAGCTGTTTTTT. This codes for CASSGQGNTGELFF.

V and J are TRBV3-1 (or the pseudogene TRBV3-2) and TRBJ2-1; tentative D call: TRBD1 (6 bases). CDR1 is LGHDT and CDR2 is YNNKEL in the germline V gene (reference sequence). The CDR3 is made up of 13 amino acids. V lost 1 base and J 10 bases, leaving 11 bases between the germline ends. The CDR3: CASSQVGALEQFF. DNA of the CDR3: TGTGCCAGCAGCCAAGTGGGGGCCCTGGAGCAGTTCTTC.